A selection of T cell receptor beta chains follows, all from one sample in a study of T cells after yellow fever vaccination. TCRdb reanalysed the 5' RACE reads using MiXCR and keeps one entry per CDR3 protein. The table has about 340,000 distinct CDR3 sequences, roughly 8.7% seen once. The specimen comprised PBMCs, sampled on the day of the first yellow fever vaccination. These receptors originate from a man aged 18 to 30 who received the YFV17D yellow fever vaccine. The CDR3 runs from the conserved cysteine through the conserved F or W. A D gene is named only where the DNA matches it firmly. Part of the rows lack a size; the others show once, few, many or a class for expanded clones.

J: TRBJ2-2; V: TRBV7-6; size: few; D: .; DNA: TGTGCCAGCAGCGCCTACGGGGAGCTGTTTTTT; CDR3: CASSAYGELFF
J: TRBJ1-6; V: TRBV5-1; size: few; D: TRBD1; DNA: TGCGCCAGCAGCTTGGATCCAGGGGGCAATAATTCACCCCTCCACTTT; CDR3: CASSLDPGGNNSPLHF
J: TRBJ1-5; V: TRBV4-1; size: .; D: .; DNA: TGCGCCAGCAGCCATGGGGGTTTCGGGCAGCCCCAGCATTTT; CDR3: CASSHGGFGQPQHF
J: TRBJ1-2; V: TRBV9; size: .; D: TRBD1; DNA: TGTGCCAGCAGTTCCACGACAGGGACCACTTGGGGCTACACCTTC; CDR3: CASSSTTGTTWGYTF
J: TRBJ2-7; V: TRBV7-9; size: .; D: .; DNA: TGTGCCAGCAGCCCGTCGGGGGGCCACTACGAGCAGTACTTC; CDR3: CASSPSGGHYEQYF
J: TRBJ1-4; V: TRBV4-3; size: .; D: .; DNA: TGCGCCAGCAGCCAAGATTCGGGGATTAATGAAAAACTGTTTTTT; CDR3: CASSQDSGINEKLFF
J: TRBJ1-1; V: TRBV7-9; size: .; D: .; DNA: TGTGCCAGCAGCTCAAACACCTACACTGAAGCTTTCTTT; CDR3: CASSSNTYTEAFF
J: TRBJ2-4; V: TRBV4-1; size: .; D: .; DNA: TGCGCCAGCAGCCAAGGGGGCCCCAGAGGGGGGGCCAAAAACATTCAGTACTTC; CDR3: CASSQGGPRGGAKNIQYF
J: TRBJ2-3; V: TRBV21-1; size: .; D: .; DNA: TGTGCCAGCAGCAGAGGGGGCGGGGATACGCAGTATTTT; CDR3: CASSRGGGDTQYF
J: TRBJ1-6; V: TRBV12-3/TRBV12-4; size: .; D: .; DNA: TGTGCCAGCAGTTTACGGTTAGTCCAACTCCACTTT; CDR3: CASSLRLVQLHF
J: TRBJ2-2; V: TRBV6-2/TRBV6-3; size: .; D: .; DNA: TGTGCCAGCAGTTACCTGGACTCATTGATTACCGGGGAGCTGTTTTTT; CDR3: CASSYLDSLITGELFF
J: TRBJ2-5; V: TRBV7-3; size: many; D: .; DNA: TGTGCCACCTCTTACAGACAAGAGACCCAGTACTTC; CDR3: CATSYRQETQYF
J: TRBJ1-2; V: TRBV11-3; size: many; D: .; DNA: TGTGCCAGCAGCTTAGTTACTTCGTCGCGGCGAACCGGGGGGGGCTACACCTTC; CDR3: CASSLVTSSRRTGGGYTF
J: TRBJ2-2; V: TRBV18; size: few; D: .; DNA: TGTGCCAGCTCACCAGTCACCCGGCGAGACGGGGAGCTGTTTTTT; CDR3: CASSPVTRRDGELFF
J: TRBJ2-2; V: TRBV10-3; size: many; D: TRBD1; DNA: TGTGCCATCAGTGGACGGACAGGGGGCAACACCGGGGAGCTGTTTTTT; CDR3: CAISGRTGGNTGELFF
J: TRBJ1-2; V: TRBV4-3; size: few; D: .; DNA: TGCGCCAGCAGCGGTAGCGCGGGTTTCGGGTATGGCTACACCTTC; CDR3: CASSGSAGFGYGYTF
J: TRBJ2-1; V: TRBV15; size: .; D: TRBD2; DNA: TGTGCCACCAGCAGACAGTCCGGACTAGCGGGGCCCAATGAGCAGTTCTTC; CDR3: CATSRQSGLAGPNEQFF
J: TRBJ2-3; V: TRBV5-4; size: many; D: TRBD2; DNA: TGTGCCAGCAGCTCGTTAGCGGGGGGCCCGGATACGCAGTATTTT; CDR3: CASSSLAGGPDTQYF
J: TRBJ2-1; V: TRBV2; size: few; D: .; DNA: TGTGCCAGCAGTCCTCTTAGGAACAATGAGCAGTTCTTC; CDR3: CASSPLRNNEQFF
J: TRBJ2-5; V: TRBV12-3/TRBV12-4; size: .; D: TRBD2; DNA: TGTGCCAGCAGGAGCGCGGGAGGAGGCCAAGAGACCCAGTACTTC; CDR3: CASRSAGGGQETQYF
J: TRBJ2-5; V: TRBV5-1; size: many; D: .; DNA: TGCGCCAGCAGCTTGAGTCCCGACCCAGAGACCCAGTACTTC; CDR3: CASSLSPDPETQYF
J: TRBJ2-3; V: TRBV9; size: .; D: .; DNA: TGTGCCAGCAGCGTTAGTCACGCGGATACGCAGTATTTT; CDR3: CASSVSHADTQYF
J: TRBJ2-5; V: TRBV20-1; size: many; D: .; DNA: TGCAGTGCTAGCACAGGGACCCTCCAAGAGACCCAGTACTTC; CDR3: CSASTGTLQETQYF
J: TRBJ1-6; V: TRBV12-3/TRBV12-4; size: few; D: .; DNA: TGTGCCAGCATGAGTAGTTCACCCCTCCACTTT; CDR3: CASMSSSPLHF
J: TRBJ2-3; V: TRBV10-2; size: .; D: TRBD1; DNA: TGCGCCAGCAGTGTCTACAGGGGGCGTGATACGCAGTATTTT; CDR3: CASSVYRGRDTQYF
J: TRBJ1-2; V: TRBV20-1; size: few; D: .; DNA: TGCAGCATAAGCCTCAGGGTGGGCGATGGCTACACCTTC; CDR3: CSISLRVGDGYTF
J: TRBJ2-2; V: TRBV4-2; size: .; D: TRBD1; DNA: TGTGCCAGCAGCAAGAGCCAGGGGGTCTCGAACACCGGGGAGCTGTTTTTT; CDR3: CASSKSQGVSNTGELFF
J: TRBJ2-3; V: TRBV7-9; size: many; D: .; DNA: TGTGCCAGCAGCTTTTCAGGGGACACAGATACGCAGTATTTT; CDR3: CASSFSGDTDTQYF
J: TRBJ1-1; V: TRBV28; size: few; D: .; DNA: TGTGCCAGCAGCACAAAAAGACAGGATCGGGACACTGAAGCTTTCTTT; CDR3: CASSTKRQDRDTEAFF
J: TRBJ2-7; V: TRBV10-3; size: many; D: .; DNA: TGTGCCTCTCGTGACAGATTCTACGAGCAGTACTTC; CDR3: CASRDRFYEQYF
J: TRBJ1-2; V: TRBV7-9; size: .; D: TRBD1; DNA: TGTGCCAGCAGCCCAGGGGGACGCTACACCTTC; CDR3: CASSPGGRYTF
J: TRBJ2-3; V: TRBV7-2; size: many; D: TRBD2; DNA: TGTGCCAGCATCAGGACTAGTTCTACAGATACGCAGTATTTT; CDR3: CASIRTSSTDTQYF
J: TRBJ1-1; V: TRBV5-5; size: .; D: .; DNA: TGTGCCTGCAGCTTGGCAGCCGGGTCTGAAGCTTTCTTT; CDR3: CACSLAAGSEAFF
J: TRBJ1-3; V: TRBV5-1; size: .; D: TRBD1; DNA: TGCGCCAGCAGCTTCGACAGGGGGAACTCTGGAAACACCATATATTTT; CDR3: CASSFDRGNSGNTIYF